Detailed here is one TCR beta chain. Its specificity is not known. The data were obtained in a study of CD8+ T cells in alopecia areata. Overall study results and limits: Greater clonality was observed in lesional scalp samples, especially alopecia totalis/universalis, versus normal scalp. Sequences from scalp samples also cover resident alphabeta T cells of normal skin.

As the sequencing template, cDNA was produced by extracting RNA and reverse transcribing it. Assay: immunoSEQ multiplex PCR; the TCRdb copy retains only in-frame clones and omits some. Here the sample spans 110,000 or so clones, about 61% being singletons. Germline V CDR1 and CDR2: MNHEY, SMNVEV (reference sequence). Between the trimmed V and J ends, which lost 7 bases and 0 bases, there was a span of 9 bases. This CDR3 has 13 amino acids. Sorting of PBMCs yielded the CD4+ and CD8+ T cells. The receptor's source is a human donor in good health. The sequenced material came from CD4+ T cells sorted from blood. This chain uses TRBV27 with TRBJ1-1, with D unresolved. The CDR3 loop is CASKSAVNTEAFF. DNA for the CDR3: TGTGCCAGCAAATCGGCCGTGAACACTGAAGCTTTCTTT.